The 6 T cell receptor beta chains below were found in one sample sequenced in a study of blood T cell repertoires in COVID-19. Some clones are missing from TCRdb's copy, which holds only in-frame ones; the method was immunoSEQ multiplex PCR. Among 100,000 or so clones listed, roughly 80% were seen once. Sequencing was done on a sample of peripheral blood. The receptors here all came from a woman over 75 with acute or convalescent COVID-19.

V gene TRBV10-2 combines with J gene TRBJ2-7, with 8 bases lining up with TRBD1. CDR1 is WSHSY, CDR2 SAAADI, per germline. V was pared by 6 bases and J by 6 bases, with 13 bases of the junction left unmatched. This CDR3 has 15 amino acids. CDR3 sequence: CASREIRTGLFEQYF. For the CDR3, the DNA is TGCGCCAGCAGAGAAATCCGGACAGGGTTGTTCGAGCAGTACTTC.

The chain uses TRBV6-5 and TRBJ2-1, with 12 bases matching TRBD2. V gave up 7 bases and J gave up 6 bases; unmatched junction bases: 7. Germline CDR1 MNHEY, CDR2 SVGAGI. The CDR3 loop spans 15 amino acids. CDR3: CASTLAGGPSNEQFF. Here the CDR3 DNA reads TGTGCCAGCACCCTAGCGGGAGGGCCCTCCAATGAGCAGTTCTTC.

DNA of the CDR3: TGTGCCAGCAGCCGGGGACAGTCCTACGAGCAGTACTTC. Amino acid sequence: CASSRGQSYEQYF. This rearrangement joins TRBV5-4 to TRBJ2-7; 7 bases match TRBD1. CDR3 size: 13 residues. The ends lost 4 bases at V and 1 base at J; junction bases unmatched: 2. CDR1 SGHNT and CDR2 YYREEE come from the germline V gene (reference sequence).

The chain links TRBV5-1 to TRBJ2-7, with TRBD2 as a possible D gene (6 bases). Germline V CDR1 and CDR2: SGHRS, YFSETQ. V lost 4 bases, J lost 3 bases, and 14 bases lay in between. The CDR3 has 14 residues. CDR3 bases: TGCGCCAGCAGCACCGAGGGAGGAATCTACGAGCAGTACTTC. Its translation: CASSTEGGIYEQYF.

V and J are TRBV15 and TRBJ1-3; maybe TRBD1 (5 bases). Germline V gene sequence: CDR1 LNHNV, CDR2 YYDKDF (reference sequence). V lost 1 base and J lost 4, with 14 bases in between. The CDR3 is made up of 16 amino acids. The CDR3 protein is CATSRVQTATGNTIYF. The CDR3 nucleotides read TGTGCCACCAGCAGAGTTCAGACAGCGACAGGAAACACCATATATTTT.

The chain uses TRBV11-2 and TRBJ2-1; 8 bases are a match to TRBD1. Germline-derived CDR1 and CDR2 are SGHAT and FQNNGV. The CDR3 length is 15 residues. V lost 5 bases to trimming and J lost 1 base; unmatched junction nucleotides: 4. The CDR3 sequence: CASSVGQGSYNEQFF. The CDR3 DNA sequence: TGTGCCAGCAGCGTTGGACAGGGATCCTACAATGAGCAGTTCTTC.